This record looks at one T cell receptor beta chain sequence and its context. No antigen is known for it. Per-base quality was not reported, and no clone a single base away is much larger than it. The cohort comprised 666 healthy bone marrow donors. Cohort members were all nominally healthy when sampled, although unrecorded immune exposures were likely present. The donor tested CMV seropositive and was one of the 289 seropositive cohort members. A peripheral blood sample was provided by each donor, and peripheral blood mononuclear cells were used for TCR beta sequencing. The Qiagen DNeasy Blood Extraction Kit was used to extract genomic DNA from the blood cell samples. Looking up the germline V gene yields CDR1 SGHRS and CDR2 YFSETQ. The trim is 4 bases for V and 7 bases for J, with a gap of 15 bases between the germline ends. Reading from cysteine to phenylalanine, the CDR3 counts 14 amino acids. Only the CDR3 DNA is retained, 42 bases long and in frame from the first base.

The entry originates in a study of cytomegalovirus exposure and HLA in healthy donors (dated by TCRdb to 2015 to 2018). As for the study more broadly: According to an earlier analysis of 587 of the donors, some 180 million T cells yielded roughly 100 million unique TCR beta sequences and about 280 Gb of sequence data. Because of strong linkage in the cohort, four to six DR-DQ haplotypes were treated as single units for association and clustering. Class I and class II HLA loci were covered by the typing at four-digit resolution. The T cell repertoires of some 670 subjects were profiled by immunosequencing and related to cytomegalovirus serostatus. All discovery cohort repertoires had been generated on a single sequencing platform. Among some 400 genotyped donors of the cohort, an average of about 240,000 unique TCR beta nucleotide sequences were sequenced per donor, roughly 20% of them non-productive. The later analysis used no new phenotypic data to find candidate immune exposures, relying instead on TCR beta sequences and their occurrence across donors. The study aimed to test whether cataloging public T cell receptors could reveal signatures of past pathogen exposure. A later analysis re-examined previously published TCR beta repertoires from 600 to 700 donors and added high-resolution HLA genotyping to investigate patterns of TCR occurrence. The number of typed donors differed by locus: about 620-630 for A, B, C, DRB1 and DQB1; about 520 for DQA1; 606 for DPA1; and roughly 490 for DPB1. Donor age, sex, ethnicity and CMV serostatus were compiled alongside the repertoire data. Genome-wide SNP genotypes for about 60% of the roughly 670 donors were used in a later genetic analysis, which treated that subset as a discovery cohort. Of the 398 genotyped donors, over 80% were placed in the genetic ancestry cluster associated with self-reported Caucasian donors. Approximately 300 gigabases of sequencing data and 91 million or so unique TCR sequences made up an early release that covered fewer than 650 HLA-typed donors. An earlier analysis of roughly 600 of the donors used high-throughput TCR beta sequencing to judge whether each TCR beta V gene segment behaved as functional or pseudogenic. To predict cytomegalovirus infection status, the study brought together high-throughput TCR immunosequencing, statistical association of individual TCRs with disease status, and machine learning. A separate validation cohort of approximately 130 different subjects was used in addition to the roughly 700-subject first cohort.

General study outcomes and caveats: The study listed 164 TCR beta chains as associated with cytomegalovirus. In a later analysis, TCR association rates were found to vary across HLA loci, with the most associated TCRs seen for DRB1 alleles and the fewest for HLA-C alleles. It was suggested by the authors that the approach could potentially be generalized to other disease states and immunological phenotypes. While some public TCRs were present in many individuals, most TCR sequences turned up only very rarely across donors. The earlier analysis of 587 of the donors excluded roughly 17 rarely observed V segments, including chromosome 9 orphons, because counts were too low. Several of the top co-occurrence clusters appeared to be linked to parvovirus B19, influenza, CMV and Epstein-Barr virus, according to a later analysis. Because the 87-base-pair reads could not distinguish some IMGT-functional V segments, including TRBV6-2 and TRBV6-3, those segments were excluded. A later analysis found that HLA-associated TCR beta chains were more clonally expanded and had lower generation probabilities than equally common non-associated chains. The presence/absence analyses assumed that sequencing depth was roughly uniform across donors, and that assumption may not be true. Specific HLA alleles were associated with around 18,000 TCR beta sequences at a false discovery rate of 0.05 in a later analysis. A cluster of highly shared sequence variants was judged likely to be a technical artifact of the sequencing pipeline. According to a later analysis, most CMV-associated TCR beta chains appeared to be HLA-restricted, and the HLA associations seemed to be driven largely by CMV exposure. An association between a missense DCLRE1C variant and V-gene and J-gene trimming of TCR beta chains was found in a later genetic analysis and replicated in an independent cohort. Cytomegalovirus status was reported to be diagnosed by the classifier with high specificity and sensitivity in both the original and validation cohorts. Three of the identified cytomegalovirus-associated TCR beta chains were confirmed in vitro to be specific for cytomegalovirus antigens. An earlier analysis of 450 to 750 of the donors showed that most TCR beta V segments appeared in productive rearrangements either about 87% or about 30% of the time, which broadly matched IMGT annotations. Correlated functional status among segregating V segments might be attributable to linkage disequilibrium, but an unknown experimental factor could not be ruled out. Because HLA typing was unavailable for some donors at each locus, only the typed subset was used in association tests. The cohort was sequenced for TCR beta chains only, and without alpha or paired-chain data the features that could be detected were limited. The only immune exposure information available for the cohort was CMV serostatus. A further reported finding was that TCR beta sequences accurately predicted the HLA-A and HLA-B alleles for most subjects in the first cohort. Strong co-occurrence of HLA alleles, especially DR and DQ, made assigning TCR associations to individual alleles difficult. Compared with the roughly 700-donor mean, donors in an Asian-associated ancestry cluster had fewer N-insertions in productive TCRs, according to a later genetic analysis.

The library came from the immunoSEQ multiplex PCR assay. The multiplex PCR relied on a mix of 60 forward primers for TCR Vbeta segments and 13 reverse primers for TCR Jbeta segments. Amplification of the CDR3 region of rearranged TCR beta genes was performed with a multiplex PCR assay on genomic DNA. The Illumina HiSeq System was used to sequence the amplified TCR beta libraries as 87-base-pair reads. The paper's data handling went like this. A later analysis counted tens of millions of unique TCR beta chains across the 650 to 700 repertoires, and 9 million to 14 million of these chains were shared by at least two donors. A nearest-neighbor algorithm error-corrected the raw reads and collapsed the reads into unique sequences, merging closely related sequences to remove PCR and sequencing errors. To assign V, D and J gene segments, CDR3 sequences were aligned to IMGT reference sequences. For a sequence to be retained, at least a six-nucleotide match to both a V gene segment and a J gene segment was required. Rearrangements were called productive when the CDR3 lacked stop codons and stayed in frame with V and J; all others were non-productive. CDR3 was defined according to IMGT convention as the region running from the second conserved V-encoded cysteine to the conserved J-encoded phenylalanine. The earlier analysis of approximately 590 of the donors excluded any sequence lacking an unambiguous match to a single V gene segment. In an earlier analysis of 587 of the donors, a V segment was called functional when productive rearrangements were above 56.7%, and segregating when the standard deviation between donors exceeded 5%. A statistical classification framework was built to diagnose cytomegalovirus status from the catalog of TCR beta chain sequences. In a later analysis, V and J genes were assigned by comparing TCR nucleotide sequences against IMGT/GENE-DB human TR gene sequences. A later analysis assigned CDR3 sequences and most-parsimonious VDJ recombination scenarios with the TCRdist pipeline. In a later analysis, each TCR beta chain was defined by its CDR3 amino acid sequence together with its V-gene family, and reads lacking a unique V-gene family were excluded. As a way to deal with suspected cross-contamination and a sequencing artifact, a later analysis dropped 640 or so nucleotide sequences that were highly shared and had low generation probability. In a later analysis, a clonal expansion index was calculated for each public chain from normalized within-repertoire ranks of inferred template counts. Generation probabilities in a later analysis came from a VDJ recombination model fitted to out-of-frame rearrangements, and those results were checked against IGoR. In a later analysis, hypergeometric tests were used to score TCR-TCR, TCR-HLA and TCR-CMV co-occurrence, with a repertoire-size bias correction applied to TCR pairs. False discovery rates were estimated in a later analysis by permuting HLA or CMV assignments 20 times. In a later analysis, co-occurring TCRs were grouped with DBSCAN, and TCRdist sequence similarity was added when clustering was performed within HLA-allele-positive subsets. Repertoires with fewer than 30,000 or more than 120,000 public chains were left out of co-occurrence clustering, as were about 5 repertoires with anomalous nucleotide sharing. The table comes from immuneACCESS by way of TCRdb, which keeps in-frame sequences with V and J called. Part of the clones is missing from these tables; in studies checked, under half for an unresolved V gene and the rest for unknown reasons. V and J calls and clone size are as listed in that table; D and trimming were resolved from the DNA. Counted in this sample were some 100,000 clones; 75% of them appeared once. The biggest ten clones account for over 4% of the sample.

The sequenced material came from PBMCs. The clonotype originates from a woman between 18 and 30 years old in good health and CMV-seropositive. The V and J genes are TRBV5-1 and TRBJ1-5; TRBD1 is perhaps the D gene, given 6 matching bases. The DNA reads TGCGCCAGCAGCACGGACAGCCTAAGGCAGCCCCAGCATTTT. It translates to CASSTDSLRQPQHF.